This T cell receptor (beta chain) derives from a study of cytomegalovirus exposure and HLA in healthy donors. General observations from the study: Earlier analysis found most TCR beta V segments productive about 87% or about 30% of the time.

Worth noting for this clone: Its antigen is as yet unknown.

CDR1 and CDR2 from the germline V gene are SGHAT and FQDESV (reference sequence). This CDR3 has 15 residues. V lost 4 bases and J lost 1, with 10 bases in between. Vbeta (60) and Jbeta (13) primers were used in the PCR. Repertoires were generated with immunoSEQ multiplex PCR, while TCRdb's copy carries only in-frame clones and drops some. The data hold 200,000 to 250,000 clones, with roughly 80% observed a single time. The specimen sequenced was PBMCs. This clonotype was obtained from a man aged 25-45 years in good health and CMV-seronegative. The chain carries TRBV11-1 and TRBJ2-2, with TRBD1 as a possible D gene (7 bases). CDR3 DNA sequence: TGTGCCAGCAGCTCCAGGGGGGAGAACACCGGGGAGCTGTTTTTT. The encoded protein is CASSSRGENTGELFF.